The 18 T cell receptor beta chains given below trace back to one sample, sequenced in a study of blood T cell repertoires in COVID-19. The repertoire was sequenced with immunoSEQ multiplex PCR; TCRdb's copy has only in-frame clones and lacks some. Found here are tens of thousands of clones, roughly 90% of them singletons; the top ten hold less than 9.5%. Sample: peripheral blood. The origin of the receptors is a woman over 75 with active COVID-19.

This chain joins TRBV6-1 and TRBJ2-5; TRBD2 might be the D (6 bases). V was cut by 1 base and J by 4 bases, with 16 bases left in between. CDR3 length equals 16 residues. CDR1 and CDR2 (germline): MNHNS, SASEGT. The CDR3 loop reads CASSEGRASVGETQYF. DNA for the CDR3: TGTGCCAGCAGTGAAGGCCGGGCTAGCGTGGGAGAGACCCAGTACTTC.

The chain recombines TRBV11-3 with TRBJ2-3, with 7 bases matching TRBD1. This CDR3 comprises 15 residues. With 1 base clipped from V and 4 bases from J, the junction kept 5 bases outside the gene matches. Germline V gives CDR1 SGHNT, CDR2 YENEEA. CDR3 DNA sequence: TGTGCCAGCAGCTTAGGACAGGGTGCTCCAGATACGCAGTATTTT. Its protein product is CASSLGQGAPDTQYF.

The chain is built from TRBV14 and TRBJ2-5; D might be TRBD2 (6 bases). This CDR3 has 14 residues. The V gene's germline CDR1 is SGHDN and CDR2 FVKESK. Trimming shortened V by 3 bases and J by 5 bases, and 13 bases separated the two germline ends. For the CDR3, the DNA is TGTGCCAGCAGCCAGGCGGGAAAGGCGGAGACCCAGTACTTC. This translates into CASSQAGKAETQYF.

This clone turned up a few times. The chain is built from TRBV2 and TRBJ2-7, with a weak D call TRBD2 (6 bases). The CDR3 is 15 residues long. V was shortened by 6 bases and J by 2 bases, with 17 bases between the two germline ends. Germline CDR1 reads SNHLY; CDR2 reads FYNNEI. In DNA form, the CDR3 reads TGTGCCAGCAGGAAACCATGGGACTCAGCCTACGAGCAGTACTTC. Its protein is CASRKPWDSAYEQYF.

This chain joins TRBV28 and TRBJ1-1, with D possibly matching TRBD1 (6 bases). Germline CDR1 MDHEN, CDR2 SYDVKM. Trimming removed 3 bases at V and 0 bases at J, with 11 bases between. This CDR3 region has 15 residues. CDR3 nucleotide sequence: TGTGCCAGCAGTTTGACAGGCCAAGTGAACACTGAAGCTTTCTTT. Residues: CASSLTGQVNTEAFF.

This chain joins TRBV28 and TRBJ1-1; D remains ambiguous. From germline, CDR1 is MDHEN and CDR2 SYDVKM. Trimming removed 6 bases at V and 0 bases at J, with 11 bases between. The CDR3 has 14 amino acids. The CDR3 region has the DNA TGTGCCAGCAGGCTCGGGAACATGAACACTGAAGCTTTCTTT. Protein: CASRLGNMNTEAFF.

The rearrangement uses TRBV19 and TRBJ1-6; D not resolved. CDR3 size: 15 residues. The ends were cut back, 10 bases at V and 0 bases at J, with 13 bases in the middle. Germline CDR1 LNHDA, CDR2 SQIVND (reference sequence). CDR3 protein: CATRPESSYNSPLHF. In nucleotides, the CDR3 is TGTGCCACCCGACCGGAGAGCTCCTATAATTCACCCCTCCACTTT.

The rearrangement uses TRBV6-6 and TRBJ1-2; D remains unclear. Deletions cut 5 bases from V and 2 bases from J, with 9 bases between. The germline V gene has CDR1 MNHNY and CDR2 SVGAGI (reference sequence). The CDR3 sequence is 13 residues long. This CDR3 is CASSDPGNYGYTF. The CDR3 DNA sequence: TGTGCCAGCAGTGATCCGGGGAACTATGGCTACACCTTC.

The rearrangement joins TRBV7-9 to TRBJ2-1; 11 bases match TRBD2. CDR1 is SEHNR and CDR2 is FQNEAQ in the germline V gene (reference sequence). The CDR3 runs 19 residues. Trimming removed 3 bases from V and 0 bases from J; junction bases left unmatched: 10. The CDR3 reads CASSFSGRALGSSYNEQFF. The CDR3 DNA reads TGTGCCAGCAGCTTTAGCGGGAGGGCCCTGGGCAGCTCCTACAATGAGCAGTTCTTC.

This chain uses TRBV5-4 with TRBJ1-2; D unclear. V lost 1 base, J lost 5 bases, and 6 bases lay in between. Per germline, CDR1 SGHNT and CDR2 YYREEE (reference sequence). The CDR3 is 12 amino acids. CDR3 residues: CASSLTPYGYTF. CDR3 coding DNA: TGTGCCAGCAGCTTGACACCGTATGGCTACACCTTC.

The J gene is TRBJ1-2, the V gene TRBV5-5; 9 bases line up with TRBD1. Germline lookup yields CDR1 SGHKS and CDR2 YYEKEE (reference sequence). Losses at the gene ends were 0 bases for V and 5 bases for J; bases not matched to a gene: 8. The CDR3 runs 16 residues. CDR3 region: CASSLDPGTGRYGYTF. The CDR3 nucleotides read TGTGCCAGCAGCTTGGACCCCGGGACAGGGCGGTATGGCTACACCTTC.

The rearrangement links TRBV7-9 to TRBJ2-1; D is perhaps TRBD2 (5 bases). The CDR3 length is 17 residues. Germline CDR1 reads SEHNR; CDR2 reads FQNEAQ (reference sequence). The V end was cut by 5 bases, the J end by 2 bases, with 19 bases between. The CDR3 DNA reads as TGTGCCAGCAGCCCTCTGAGGAGCGGAGCAACCTACAATGAGCAGTTCTTC. It yields the protein CASSPLRSGATYNEQFF.

This clone was recorded only once. V and J are TRBV27 and TRBJ2-1; 7 nucleotides agree with TRBD1. Germline lookup yields CDR1 MNHEY and CDR2 SMNVEV (reference sequence). Trimming cost V 6 bases and J 6 bases; bases outside gene matches: 14. The CDR3 contains 16 residues. This CDR3 is CASSRPTRGRSNEQFF. CDR3 in DNA: TGTGCCAGCAGCCGCCCGACGAGGGGGCGCAGCAATGAGCAGTTCTTC.

The chain has TRBV6-2 or TRBV6-3 and TRBJ1-1, with D perhaps TRBD1 (6 bases). Germline V gives CDR1 MNHEY, CDR2 SVGEGT. This CDR3 is built from 13 residues. V lost 6 bases, J lost 0 bases, and 8 bases lay in between. The CDR3 DNA reads as TGTGCCAGCAGCGACAGGATGAACACTGAAGCTTTCTTT. Translation gives CASSDRMNTEAFF.

V and J are TRBV7-2 and TRBJ2-1; 10 nucleotides align to TRBD1. The CDR3 is 14 amino acids. The ends lost 5 bases at V and 8 bases at J; junction bases unmatched: 6. Germline V lookup: CDR1 SGHTA, CDR2 FQGNSA. The CDR3, as DNA: TGTGCCAGCAGCAGGGACAGGGGTGCCGATGAGCAGTTCTTC. Translated, it gives CASSRDRGADEQFF.

This chain joins TRBV5-6 and TRBJ2-5; 9 bases fit TRBD2. V shed 4 bases and J 1 base; nucleotides not matched to a gene: 2. Germline V lookup: CDR1 SGHDT, CDR2 YYEEEE. The CDR3 runs 14 residues. As DNA, the CDR3 is TGTGCCAGCAGCCGACTAGCGGCCCAAGAGACCCAGTACTTC. Its translation is CASSRLAAQETQYF.

The V gene is TRBV3-1 (or the pseudogene TRBV3-2), the J gene TRBJ1-1, with D unresolved. Germline CDR1 and CDR2: LGHDT and YNNKEL (reference sequence). Trimming removed 4 bases at V and 0 bases at J, with 9 bases between. The CDR3 covers 14 residues. Here the CDR3 DNA reads TGTGCCAGCAGCCTGTGGGCCATGAACACTGAAGCTTTCTTT. It is translated as CASSLWAMNTEAFF.

For the CDR3, the DNA is TGCAGTGCTAGTCCTAGCGGGGATCGCCCCTACAATGAGCAGTTCTTC. Amino acid sequence: CSASPSGDRPYNEQFF. The V call is TRBV20-1, the J call TRBJ2-1, with 9 nucleotides matching TRBD2. Trimming took 3 bases from V and 2 from J; bases not matched to a gene: 8. In germline, CDR1 is DFQATT, CDR2 SNEGSKA (reference sequence). The CDR3 has 16 residues.